These T cell receptor beta chains were read from a single sample in a study of shared clonotypes between healthy human individuals. The protocol was immunoSEQ multiplex PCR, while the TCRdb copy is restricted to in-frame clones and leaves out a portion. The sample lists 2.5 million or so clones, roughly 92% occurring once. Source material: naive CD4+ T cells sorted from blood. The source is a man aged 18-30 years in good health. Each CDR3 is given with its conserved first and last residue. The D gene is left open where the match is weak. Not every row has a clone size; where given, it reads once, few, many or a size class.

V gene	clone size	J gene	D gene	CDR3 protein	CDR3 DNA
TRBV7-9	.	TRBJ1-5	.	CASSSEGGGNQPQHF	TGTGCCAGCAGTTCCGAGGGGGGTGGCAATCAGCCCCAGCATTTT
TRBV6-5	once	TRBJ2-3	.	CASSYSKGADTQYF	TGTGCCAGCAGTTACTCGAAAGGGGCAGATACGCAGTATTTT
TRBV7-8	.	TRBJ2-5	.	CASSLGPQETQYF	TGTGCCAGCAGCTTGGGACCTCAAGAGACCCAGTACTTC
TRBV7-2	.	TRBJ1-5	.	CASSPDLGNQPQHF	TGTGCCAGCAGCCCCGACCTTGGCAATCAGCCCCAGCATTTT
TRBV28	.	TRBJ1-3	TRBD1	CASSSHSRIRGLGNTIYF	TGTGCCAGCAGTTCCCACTCCCGGATCAGGGGGCTTGGAAACACCATATATTTT
TRBV27	once	TRBJ1-2	.	CASSLFPEGYGYTF	TGTGCCAGCAGTTTATTTCCGGAAGGCTATGGCTACACCTTC
TRBV7-9	.	TRBJ1-4	TRBD1	CASSGTGGTNEKLFF	TGTGCCAGCAGCGGTACAGGGGGCACTAATGAAAAACTGTTTTTT
TRBV10-1	.	TRBJ1-1	.	CASSESGRDTEAFF	TGCGCCAGCAGTGAGTCGGGCAGGGACACTGAAGCTTTCTTT
TRBV5-6	.	TRBJ1-3	.	CASSSRGTYSGNTIYF	TGTGCCAGCAGCTCCCGGGGTACATACTCTGGAAACACCATATATTTT
TRBV5-1	.	TRBJ2-1	.	CASATGRSSYNEQFF	TGCGCCAGCGCCACGGGGAGGAGCTCCTACAATGAGCAGTTCTTC
TRBV30	.	TRBJ1-5	.	CAWSEGSNQPQHF	TGTGCCTGGAGCGAAGGCAGCAATCAGCCCCAGCATTTT
TRBV5-4	.	TRBJ2-2	.	CAGTWGGGTGELFF	TGTGCCGGAACCTGGGGGGGCGGCACCGGGGAGCTGTTTTTT
TRBV19	once	TRBJ2-7	TRBD1	CASETTGGSYEQYF	TGTGCCAGTGAGACGACAGGGGGGTCCTACGAGCAGTACTTC
TRBV15	.	TRBJ1-1	.	CATSRDYTGLEAFF	TGTGCCACCAGCAGAGATTATACGGGGTTAGAAGCTTTCTTT
TRBV4-3	.	TRBJ2-2	.	CASSQEAGTGELFF	TGCGCCAGCAGCCAAGAAGCAGGGACCGGGGAGCTGTTTTTT
TRBV5-6	.	TRBJ2-7	.	CASSLADSGTGEQYF	TGTGCCAGCAGCTTGGCTGACTCGGGAACGGGGGAGCAGTACTTC
TRBV6-5	.	TRBJ2-5	.	CASSYSIYRLETQYF	TGTGCCAGCAGTTACTCGATATACCGGTTAGAGACCCAGTACTTC
TRBV6-1	.	TRBJ1-1	.	CASSDRGRVNTEAFF	TGTGCCAGCAGCGATAGGGGCAGGGTGAACACTGAAGCTTTCTTT
TRBV6-1	.	TRBJ1-4	.	CASTPLRLNEKLFF	TGTGCCAGCACCCCGTTGCGGTTGAATGAAAAACTGTTTTTT
TRBV10-3	once	TRBJ1-2	.	CAISDEGVGGYTF	TGTGCCATCAGTGATGAGGGAGTCGGTGGCTACACCTTC
TRBV25-1	.	TRBJ1-5	TRBD1	CASRQGIDQPQHF	TGTGCCAGCAGACAGGGGATCGATCAGCCCCAGCATTTT
TRBV15	.	TRBJ2-6	TRBD1	CATSRSRGQGAGANVLTF	TGTGCCACCAGCAGAAGCCGGGGACAGGGGGCTGGGGCCAACGTCCTGACTTTC
TRBV19	.	TRBJ2-3	TRBD1	CASSKVPQGRSTDTQYF	TGTGCCAGTAGTAAGGTCCCACAGGGGAGAAGCACAGATACGCAGTATTTT
TRBV28	.	TRBJ1-1	.	CASTLDYRETEAFF	TGTGCCAGCACCCTAGACTACAGAGAAACTGAAGCTTTCTTT
TRBV4-1	.	TRBJ2-3	.	CASSQDTTQYF	TGCGCCAGCAGCCAAGACACTACGCAGTATTTT
TRBV10-2	.	TRBJ2-2	TRBD1	CASNRDRTGELFF	TGCGCCAGCAACCGGGACAGGACCGGGGAGCTGTTTTTT
TRBV28	.	TRBJ2-6	TRBD1	CASMRDRGPSGTGANVLTF	TGTGCCAGCATGAGGGACAGGGGCCCATCGGGGACTGGGGCCAACGTCCTGACTTTC